The TCR beta chain described here comes from a study of T cell responses to AZD1222 COVID-19 vaccine. In the study overall: Doses given second, at about 4 or about 12 weeks, were pooled. Whole-study findings and limits: Researchers took repertoire samples only after the peak T cell response had come. Donors were chiefly white British, with a greater number of females, and clonal diversity was perhaps underestimated.

Germline V gene data show CDR1 as MNHEY and CDR2 as SVGAGI. V trimming: 6 bases; J trimming: 3 bases; junction bases outside the gene matches: 5. The CDR3 is made up of 15 amino acids. Regarding this clone: No antigen is known for it.

Clones were read by immunoSEQ multiplex PCR, and TCRdb kept only the in-frame ones, dropping some. Among more than 150,000 clones listed, 75% to 95% were seen once. The genes are TRBV6-5 and TRBJ2-3, with 11 bases that match TRBD1. The receptor comes from an adult in good health. This specimen was peripheral blood, taken on day 0 of AZD1222 vaccination. The DNA of the CDR3 is TGTGCCAGCAGGGACAGGGGGCGAGGGACAGATACGCAGTATTTT. This codes for CASRDRGRGTDTQYF.